What follows are 19 T cell receptor beta chains derived from one specimen sequenced in a study of blood T cell repertoires in COVID-19. The protocol was immunoSEQ multiplex PCR, while the TCRdb copy is restricted to in-frame clones and leaves out a portion. The sample lists approximately 100,000 clones, 81% occurring once. Sequenced sample: peripheral blood. The receptors shown here come from a woman of 80 years or more with acute or convalescent COVID-19.

The chain combines TRBV29-1 with TRBJ2-5; possible D gene TRBD1, 6 bases. This CDR3 spans 12 amino acids. V was clipped by 8 bases and J by 5 bases, with 15 bases between them. The germline gives CDR1 SQVTM, CDR2 ANQGSEA. In nucleotides, the CDR3 is TGCAGCCTGGGGAGTCAGGGGGAGACCCAGTACTTC. It encodes CSLGSQGETQYF.

The chain is built from TRBV6-1 and TRBJ2-1; TRBD2 agrees at 9 bases. The V segment lost 2 bases and the J segment 6 bases; nucleotides outside the gene matches: 2. The CDR3 has 14 residues. Germline-derived CDR1 and CDR2 are MNHNS and SASEGT. The CDR3 nucleotides are TGTGCCAGCAGTGAACTAGCGGGGATCAATGAGCAGTTCTTC. Its protein is CASSELAGINEQFF.

There are a few counts of this clone. V and J are TRBV15 and TRBJ2-2, with D maybe TRBD1 (5 bases). Trimming removed 0 bases from V and 10 bases from J, with 18 bases in between. Germline values: CDR1 LNHNV, CDR2 YYDKDF (reference sequence). The CDR3 is made up of 16 amino acids. This CDR3 reads CATSRDGAGNIKELFF. The CDR3 DNA reads as TGTGCCACCAGCAGAGATGGGGCAGGGAACATTAAGGAGCTGTTTTTT.

The chain employs TRBV14 and TRBJ2-2; D remains unclear. The CDR3 has 15 amino acids. V was trimmed by 4 bases and J by 4 bases, leaving 13 bases between them. Germline CDR1 and CDR2: SGHDN and FVKESK. The CDR3 region is CASSPQAPGTGELFF. As DNA, the CDR3 is TGTGCCAGCAGCCCTCAAGCCCCCGGCACCGGGGAGCTGTTTTTT. Based on the CDR3 plus reference TRBV14 and TRBJ2-2, the full variable domain is EAGVTQFPSHSVIEKGQTVTLRCDPISGHDNLYWYRRVMGKEIKFLLHFVKESKQDESGMPNNRFLAERTGGTYSTLKVQPAELEDSGVYFCASSPQAPGTGELFFGEGSRLTVL.

This chain uses TRBV27 with TRBJ1-6; D possibly corresponds to TRBD1 (5 bases). Per the germline V gene, CDR1 is MNHEY and CDR2 is SMNVEV (reference sequence). V lost 6 bases and J lost 0, with 27 bases in between. The CDR3 consists of 21 residues. CDR3 in amino acids: CASSRTRTGGIAVSYNSPLHF. CDR3 DNA sequence: TGTGCCAGCAGCCGTACGCGGACGGGGGGAATAGCTGTCTCCTATAATTCACCCCTCCACTTT.

The rearrangement links TRBV5-4 to TRBJ1-1; TRBD1 is a possible D gene (6 bases). In germline, CDR1 is SGHNT, CDR2 YYREEE (reference sequence). The CDR3 has 14 amino acids. Trimming pared 5 bases from V and 3 bases from J, leaving 14 bases between. CDR3 in DNA: TGTGCCAGCAGGTATGATACAGGGTACACTGAAGCTTTCTTT. This translates into CASRYDTGYTEAFF.

The chain recombines TRBV5-4 with TRBJ2-3; TRBD2 agrees at 12 bases. Germline CDR1 SGHNT, CDR2 YYREEE (reference sequence). This CDR3 has 16 amino acids. V was pared by 4 bases and J by 5 bases, with 8 bases of the junction left unmatched. CDR3 in DNA: TGTGCCAGCAGCCAAAGACTAGCGGGGGCGGGAGATACGCAGTATTTT. Translating gives CASSQRLAGAGDTQYF.

This rearrangement joins TRBV19 to TRBJ2-1, with D possibly matching TRBD1 (5 bases). Per germline, CDR1 LNHDA and CDR2 SQIVND (reference sequence). The CDR3 spans 14 residues. V lost 3 bases to trimming and J lost 10 bases, with 16 bases between them. CDR3 nucleotide sequence: TGTGCCAGTAGTATTGGTGGTCAGGGAAGCGAGCAGTTCTTC. This codes for CASSIGGQGSEQFF.

CDR3 nucleotides: TGTGCCAGCAGCTCACCGGACCGGGGGGACACTGAAGCTTTCTTT. Its translation is CASSSPDRGDTEAFF. The chain joins TRBV7-2 to TRBJ1-1; perhaps TRBD1 as D (5 bases). V lost 4 bases to trimming and J lost 3 bases, with 15 bases between them. The CDR3 is 15 residues long. The germline V gene has CDR1 SGHTA and CDR2 FQGNSA. The entire variable domain, with the rest obtained from reference TRBV7-2 and TRBJ1-1, is as follows: GAGVSQSPSNKVTEKGKDVELRCDPISGHTALYWYRQSLGQGLEFLIYFQGNSAPDKSGLPSDRFSAERTGGSVSTLTIQRTQQEDSAVYLCASSSPDRGDTEAFFGQGTRLTVV.

The chain employs TRBV4-1 and TRBJ2-2; 9 nucleotides line up with TRBD2. This CDR3 has 16 residues. Germline CDR1 and CDR2: MGHRA and YSYEKL. V shed 2 bases, J shed 4 bases, and the junction held 5 bases outside the gene matches. The CDR3 sequence: CASSQQAGGRTGELFF. The CDR3 region has the DNA TGCGCCAGCAGCCAACAAGCGGGGGGCCGCACCGGGGAGCTGTTTTTT.

The CDR3 protein is CASSSQGVNSPLHF. Written as DNA, the CDR3 is TGTGCCAGCAGTTCCCAGGGGGTAAATTCACCCCTCCACTTT. The V call is TRBV6-5, the J call TRBJ1-6, with 7 nucleotides matching TRBD1. Per the germline V gene, CDR1 is MNHEY and CDR2 is SVGAGI. Trimming at V came to 4 bases and at J to 7 bases, leaving 4 bases not matched to a gene. The length of the CDR3 is 14 residues.

V usage is TRBV3-1 (or the pseudogene TRBV3-2) and J usage is TRBJ1-6, with D maybe TRBD1 (5 bases). V was pared by 4 bases and J by 6 bases, with 13 bases between. The CDR3 runs 15 residues. The germline V gene encodes CDR1 LGHDT and CDR2 YNNKEL (reference sequence). The CDR3 coding sequence is TGTGCCAGCAGCCCCATGGAGGGGATTAATTCACCCCTCCACTTT. This gives the protein CASSPMEGINSPLHF.

The genes are TRBV3-1 (or the pseudogene TRBV3-2) and TRBJ1-2; 12 nucleotides line up with TRBD1. CDR1 and CDR2 (germline): LGHDT, YNNKEL (reference sequence). The CDR3 covers 14 residues. The J segment lost 7 bases and the V segment lost 4 bases, leaving 4 bases of the junction unmatched. CDR3 DNA: TGTGCCAGCAGCCGGGACAGGGGGCTGGGTGGCTACACCTTC. It translates to CASSRDRGLGGYTF.

The genes are TRBV11-3 and TRBJ1-1; unclear D gene. This CDR3 is 13 amino acids long. Germline CDR1 SGHNT, CDR2 YENEEA. The V end lost 4 bases, the J end lost 0 bases, and 6 bases lay between the germline ends. The CDR3: CASSSEMNTEAFF. The DNA of the CDR3 is TGTGCCAGCAGCTCCGAGATGAACACTGAAGCTTTCTTT.

The V call is TRBV19, the J call TRBJ1-5, with D perhaps matching TRBD1 (6 bases). The CDR3 extends over 17 amino acids. Germline lookup yields CDR1 LNHDA and CDR2 SQIVND (reference sequence). V was trimmed by 5 bases and J by 5 bases, leaving 22 bases between them. The DNA of the CDR3 is TGTGCCAGTAGTGTCCAGTTGAACAGGGTAACCCATCAGCCCCAGCATTTT. Protein: CASSVQLNRVTHQPQHF.

The CDR3 DNA follows: TGTGCCAGCAGTGAGCAGCAGGGGTACTATGGCTACACCTTC. It specifies CASSEQQGYYGYTF. The chain joins TRBV2 to TRBJ1-2; possible D gene TRBD1, 6 bases. Trimming pared 3 bases from V and 3 bases from J, leaving 11 bases between. The CDR3 totals 14 residues. The germline gives CDR1 SNHLY, CDR2 FYNNEI. Combining the CDR3 with reference TRBV2 and TRBJ1-2 gives the whole variable domain EPEVTQTPSHQVTQMGQEVILRCVPISNHLYFYWYRQILGQKVEFLVSFYNNEISEKSEIFDDQFSVERPDGSNFTLKIRSTKLEDSAMYFCASSEQQGYYGYTFGSGTRLTVV.

V gene TRBV6-5 combines with J gene TRBJ2-7, with D perhaps TRBD1 (6 bases). Trimming took 4 bases from V and 7 from J, leaving 14 bases between them. CDR3 size: 13 residues. The germline V gene has CDR1 MNHEY and CDR2 SVGAGI. CDR3 DNA: TGTGCCAGCAGTTCGACAGGCCCAGGGGAGCAGTACTTC. Translation gives CASSSTGPGEQYF.

The J gene is TRBJ2-1, the V gene TRBV19, with TRBD2 matching 13 bases. The CDR3 totals 15 residues. Germline V gives CDR1 LNHDA, CDR2 SQIVND (reference sequence). Trimming removed 5 bases from V and 10 bases from J; junction bases left unmatched: 8. CDR3 nucleotide sequence: TGTGCCAGTAGTCCAACTAGCGGGGGGGCCAACGAGCAGTTCTTC. Protein sequence: CASSPTSGGANEQFF.

The chain couples TRBV6-5 to TRBJ2-5; 10 bases fit TRBD1. The germline CDR1 and CDR2 sequences are MNHEY and SVGAGI. CDR3 length: 14 residues. J was trimmed by 4 bases and V by 6 bases; bases with no gene match: 5. CDR3 amino acids: CASRWDRGRETQYF. The CDR3 DNA sequence: TGTGCCAGCAGATGGGACAGGGGTCGAGAGACCCAGTACTTC.